Shown below are 17 T cell receptor beta chains from a single sample sequenced in a study of human T cells and chemical hapten exposure. Unfractionated whole blood was the source of the extracted total RNA. TCRdb processed the 5' RACE reads anew with MiXCR; each CDR3 protein has one entry. The sample yields some 150,000 distinct CDR3 sequences, 4.1% seen once. The receptors shown here come from a female donor in good health.

J is TRBJ1-3 and V is TRBV20-1; no clear D. CDR1 is DFQATT, CDR2 SNEGSKA, per germline (reference sequence). With 3 bases removed from V and 4 bases from J, the gap between germline ends came to 10 bases. CDR3 length equals 13 residues. The CDR3 here is CSARQSAGNTIYF. In DNA, the CDR3 is TGCAGTGCTAGGCAGTCGGCCGGAAACACCATATATTTT.

The chain links TRBV9 to TRBJ2-1; TRBD2 matches 8 bases. This CDR3 has 17 amino acids. V lost 3 bases to trimming and J lost 0 bases; unmatched junction nucleotides: 8. CDR1 and CDR2 from the germline V gene are SGDLS and YYNGEE. As DNA, the CDR3 is TGTGCCAGCAGCGGTATAGCGGGGAGCTACTCCTACAATGAGCAGTTCTTC. This encodes CASSGIAGSYSYNEQFF.

This clonotype was seen at least ten times. This chain links TRBV7-9 with TRBJ2-5, with 7 bases aligning to TRBD2. Trimming cost V 5 bases and J 4 bases; bases outside gene matches: 7. The CDR3 covers 14 residues. Germline lookup yields CDR1 SEHNR and CDR2 FQNEAQ (reference sequence). CDR3 loop: CASSHEKRGETQYF. In DNA form, the CDR3 reads TGTGCCAGCAGCCATGAGAAGCGGGGAGAGACCCAGTACTTC.

This clonotype was recorded at least ten times. The chain links TRBV20-1 to TRBJ2-1; either TRBD1 or TRBD2 may supply D (5 bases each). V lost 2 bases, J lost 0 bases, and 17 bases lay in between. Germline assignment: CDR1 DFQATT and CDR2 SNEGSKA (reference sequence). The CDR3 has 17 residues. The CDR3 loop is CSARMPGTSNSYNEQFF. CDR3 in DNA: TGCAGTGCTAGAATGCCCGGGACCTCAAACTCCTACAATGAGCAGTTCTTC.

This clonotype was picked up many times. The chain joins TRBV6-4 to TRBJ2-3; weak D call: TRBD2 (6 bases). CDR3 length equals 15 residues. Trimming stripped 2 bases from V and 0 bases from J, with 9 bases between. Germline V gene data show CDR1 as MRHNA and CDR2 as SNTAGT. CDR3 residues: CASSDGAGSTDTQYF. DNA of the CDR3: TGTGCCAGCAGTGACGGAGCGGGTAGCACAGATACGCAGTATTTT.

This clonotype was counted at least ten times. The V and J genes are TRBV10-3 and TRBJ1-6; no clear D. This CDR3 is 13 amino acids long. With 5 bases removed from V and 5 bases from J, the gap between germline ends came to 7 bases. The V gene's germline CDR1 is ENHRY and CDR2 SYGVKD. The CDR3 loop reads CAISIGDNSPLHF. DNA of the CDR3: TGTGCCATCAGTATTGGGGATAATTCACCCCTCCACTTT.

This clonotype was seen at least ten times. The gene calls are TRBV13 and TRBJ1-5; the D is unclear. Germline CDR1 is PRHDT and CDR2 is FYEKMQ (reference sequence). The ends were cut back, 0 bases at V and 9 bases at J, with 9 bases in the middle. The CDR3 contains 13 residues. In nucleotides, the CDR3 is TGTGCCAGCAGCTTAGGCCTTGGACGGCCCCAGCATTTT. It yields the protein CASSLGLGRPQHF.

This clonotype was observed many times. This sequence joins TRBV6-5 and TRBJ2-2, with D maybe TRBD1 (6 bases). Germline V gene data show CDR1 as MNHEY and CDR2 as SVGAGI. This CDR3 has 15 amino acids. The V gene lost 4 bases and the J gene lost 7 bases, with 16 bases spanning the gap. CDR3 DNA: TGTGCCAGCAGTTCCCCCGGACAGAGCTTCGGGGAGCTGTTTTTT. Its translation: CASSSPGQSFGELFF.

This clonotype was counted a few times. The chain has TRBV6-1 and TRBJ2-3; 12 nucleotides match TRBD2. Germline CDR1 and CDR2: MNHNS and SASEGT. V lost 1 base, J lost 6 bases, and 2 bases stayed unmatched. The CDR3 covers 15 residues. The CDR3 region has the DNA TGTGCCAGCAGTGAAGGGACTAGCGGGGTTGATACGCAGTATTTT. Its translation: CASSEGTSGVDTQYF.

In its sample, this clonotype was seen many times. This rearrangement joins TRBV5-4 to TRBJ1-5; 7 bases line up with TRBD1. In germline, CDR1 is SGHNT, CDR2 YYREEE (reference sequence). There are 15 residues in the CDR3. V was pared by 4 bases and J by 5 bases, with 9 bases of the junction left unmatched. This CDR3 reads CASSLQGVTDQPQHF. Here the CDR3 DNA reads TGTGCCAGCAGCCTGCAGGGGGTGACCGATCAGCCCCAGCATTTT.

This clonotype appeared many times. Germline is not matched at one junction end, which may reflect a read error. The genes are TRBV4-1 and TRBJ1-1, with D possibly being TRBD1 (6 bases). The CDR3 is made up of 14 amino acids. Germline CDR1 MGHRA, CDR2 YSYEKL. Here the CDR3 DNA reads TGCGCCAGCCGCCAACTGACAGGTAACACTGAAGCTTTCTTT. Its translation is CASRQLTGNTEAFF.

The CDR3 loop is CASSIERDASFYGYTF. CDR3 nucleotides: TGTGCCAGTAGTATAGAACGGGACGCTTCCTTCTATGGCTACACCTTC. The chain joins TRBV19 to TRBJ1-2; D possibly corresponds to TRBD1 (5 bases). The CDR3 loop spans 16 amino acids. Trimming shortened V by 0 bases and J by 4 bases, and 15 bases separated the two germline ends. Germline V CDR1 and CDR2: LNHDA, SQIVND (reference sequence).

V usage is TRBV19 and J usage is TRBJ1-1; D is undetermined. CDR3 length: 14 amino acids. Trimming removed 6 bases from V and 6 bases from J, with 17 bases in between. Germline V gives CDR1 LNHDA, CDR2 SQIVND (reference sequence). This CDR3 is CASSQKTPVAEAFF. DNA for the CDR3: TGTGCCAGTAGCCAAAAGACTCCTGTGGCTGAAGCTTTCTTT.

This clonotype was seen many times. The J gene is TRBJ1-6, the V gene TRBV12-3 or TRBV12-4; D is possibly TRBD1 (5 bases). V was trimmed by 5 bases and J by 8 bases, leaving 13 bases between them. The CDR3 has 14 residues. CDR3 region: CASSGTTRYSPLHF. The CDR3 nucleotides read TGTGCCAGCAGTGGGACGACACGATATTCACCCCTCCACTTT.

For this clonotype: With a much larger clone just one base away, this may be a read error. CDR3 sequence: CASSLDARRDEQYF. The CDR3 DNA is TGTGCCAGCAGTTTGGATGCGCGGCGGGACGAGCAGTACTTC. The chain links TRBV28 to TRBJ2-7, with D possibly TRBD2 on 5 matching bases. Trimming stripped 3 bases from V and 5 bases from J, with 14 bases between. The length of the CDR3 is 14 residues. Per the germline V gene, CDR1 is MDHEN and CDR2 is SYDVKM.

This clonotype was seen more than once but under ten times. The chain uses TRBV5-6 and TRBJ1-1; D is possibly TRBD1 (5 bases). V was shortened by 10 bases and J by 3 bases, with 13 bases between the two germline ends. The CDR3 has 12 residues. Germline CDR1 reads SGHDT; CDR2 reads YYEEEE. Here the CDR3 DNA reads TGTGCCTCGGCGACAGTCTACACTGAAGCTTTCTTT. This gives the protein CASATVYTEAFF. The full variable domain, its missing parts supplied by reference TRBV5-6 and TRBJ1-1, is DAGVTQSPTHLIKTRGQQVTLRCSPKSGHDTVSWYQQALGQGPQFIFQYYEEEERQRGNFPDRFSGHQFPNYSSELNVNALLLGDSALYLCASATVYTEAFFGQGTRLTVV.

Worth noting for this clonotype: This may be a read error: a much more frequent sequence differs by one nucleotide. This chain connects TRBV28 to TRBJ2-1; TRBD1 aligns across 8 bases. Germline V lookup: CDR1 MDHEN, CDR2 SYDVKM. CDR3 length equals 14 residues. Trimming at V came to 6 bases and at J to 7 bases, leaving 8 bases not matched to a gene. CDR3 loop: CASSLQGGRNEQFF. The CDR3 DNA reads TGTGCCAGCAGCCTACAGGGGGGTAGAAATGAGCAGTTCTTC.